What follows are 31 T cell receptor beta chains derived from one specimen sequenced in a study of early T cells in non-severe SARS-CoV-2 infection. TCRdb recomputed calls from the 5' RACE reads with MiXCR, one row per CDR3 protein. This table holds tens of thousands of distinct CDR3 sequences, over 3.5% found once. Sequencing was performed on whole blood. Receptors originate from an adult who was a healthcare worker with PCR-confirmed SARS-CoV-2 infection or an uninfected control (not recorded which).

This clonotype showed up many times. The rearrangement links TRBV29-1 to TRBJ1-1, with 9 bases lining up with TRBD1. V gave up 0 bases and J gave up 1 base; unmatched junction bases: 18. The CDR3 runs to 20 residues. Per the germline V gene, CDR1 is SQVTM and CDR2 is ANQGSEA. The CDR3 region is CSVEENRGYDRGRKNTEAFF. Here the CDR3 DNA reads TGCAGCGTTGAAGAAAATAGAGGTTACGACAGGGGGAGGAAGAACACTGAAGCTTTCTTT.

This clonotype was found many times. The rearrangement uses TRBV7-3 and TRBJ2-1, with D maybe TRBD1 (5 bases). The CDR3 covers 13 residues. Between the trimmed V and J ends, which lost 2 bases and 6 bases, there was a span of 8 bases. In germline, CDR1 is SGHTA, CDR2 FQGTGA. The CDR3 reads CASSLGQGNEQFF. The CDR3 bases are TGTGCCAGCAGCTTAGGGCAGGGCAATGAGCAGTTCTTC.

This clonotype was counted many times. The genes are TRBV18 and TRBJ1-2; no clear D. Germline CDR1 and CDR2: KGHSH and LQKENI. This CDR3 has 15 residues. V gave up 2 bases and J gave up 0 bases, with 10 bases separating them. CDR3 region: CASSPNGDPNYGYTF. The CDR3 DNA reads TGTGCCAGCTCACCAAACGGGGATCCTAACTATGGCTACACCTTC.

This clonotype was picked up many times. The chain combines TRBV15 with TRBJ2-2; D perhaps matches TRBD2 (6 bases). Germline values: CDR1 LNHNV, CDR2 YYDKDF (reference sequence). Trimming removed 0 bases from V and 7 bases from J, with 18 bases in between. This CDR3 has 17 amino acids. CDR3 in amino acids: CATSRDRGGQVSGELFF. Here the CDR3 DNA reads TGTGCCACCAGCAGAGATCGAGGAGGGCAAGTGAGCGGGGAGCTGTTTTTT.

This clonotype was counted many times. V and J are TRBV6-1 and TRBJ2-7; 7 nucleotides align to TRBD1. Germline values: CDR1 MNHNS, CDR2 SASEGT. The CDR3 loop spans 14 amino acids. V shed 2 bases and J 11 bases; nucleotides not matched to a gene: 12. Here the CDR3 DNA reads TGTGCCAGCAGTGAAAATTTCGAGGGGGCTGGGAAGTACGTC. It translates to CASSENFEGAGKYV.

The chain has TRBV27 and TRBJ2-3; 7 bases fit TRBD1. CDR1 MNHEY and CDR2 SMNVEV come from the germline V gene (reference sequence). This CDR3 has 15 residues. The junction had 7 bases not matched to a gene; V was cut back by 5 bases and J by 2 bases. This CDR3 reads CASSPPGQTTDTQYF. Written as DNA, the CDR3 is TGTGCCAGCAGTCCGCCGGGACAGACCACAGATACGCAGTATTTT.

This clonotype was recorded at least ten times. The CDR3 DNA reads TGTGCCAGCAGCCCTAGTGCTAGCGGGAGTAGCAATGAGCAGTTCTTC. It specifies CASSPSASGSSNEQFF. The chain links TRBV7-2 to TRBJ2-1; the match to TRBD2 covers 10 bases. There are 16 residues in the CDR3. Germline loops: CDR1 SGHTA, CDR2 FQGNSA. Trimming took 5 bases from V and 6 from J; bases not matched to a gene: 10.

This clonotype was observed many times. The chain carries TRBV6-2 or TRBV6-3 and TRBJ2-4; the match to TRBD2 covers 8 bases. Germline V gene lookup returns CDR1 MNHEY and CDR2 SVGEGT. The length of the CDR3 is 18 residues. Unmatched junction bases numbered 14, after V lost 6 bases and J lost 1 base. In DNA, the CDR3 is TGTGCCAGCAGACCTGTGCTGGGAGCGGGAGTTGCCAAAAACATTCAGTACTTC. Protein sequence: CASRPVLGAGVAKNIQYF.

The V call is TRBV6-6, the J call TRBJ2-2; D uncertain. This CDR3 has 13 residues. The ends were cut back, 5 bases at V and 6 bases at J, with 10 bases in the middle. CDR1 is MNHNY and CDR2 is SVGAGI in the germline V gene (reference sequence). The CDR3 spells CASSPHLAGELFF. The CDR3 DNA reads TGTGCCAGCAGTCCCCACTTAGCCGGGGAGCTGTTTTTT.

This clonotype was detected many times. The V and J genes are TRBV4-2 and TRBJ1-3; D gene ambiguous. This CDR3 is built from 13 residues. The germline V gene encodes CDR1 LGHNA and CDR2 YNFKEQ. Trimming took 3 bases from V and 4 from J, leaving 7 bases between them. The CDR3 spells CASSHSGGNTIYF. The CDR3 bases are TGTGCCAGCAGCCACTCCGGGGGAAACACCATATATTTT.

This clonotype came up a few times. The rearrangement joins TRBV3-1 to TRBJ2-7; D remains ambiguous. The CDR3 spans 14 residues. Trimming cost V 1 base and J 0 bases, with 7 bases left between them. Germline CDR1 reads LGHDT; CDR2 reads YNNKEL (reference sequence). Here the CDR3 DNA reads TGTGCCAGCAGCCAAGCCGCCGACTCCTACGAGCAGTACTTC. It yields the protein CASSQAADSYEQYF.

This sequence joins TRBV10-3 and TRBJ2-2; TRBD1 agrees at 11 bases. The CDR3 is made up of 14 amino acids. Per the germline V gene, CDR1 is ENHRY and CDR2 is SYGVKD. The junction had 0 bases not matched to a gene; V was cut back by 6 bases and J by 3 bases. The CDR3 region is CAIRGQGDTGELFF. CDR3 DNA sequence: TGTGCCATCAGGGGACAGGGGGACACCGGGGAGCTGTTTTTT.

Ten or more counts support this clonotype. This chain joins TRBV3-1 and TRBJ2-7; 10 nucleotides line up with TRBD2. Trimming cost V 6 bases and J 5 bases; bases outside gene matches: 7. CDR3 length equals 14 residues. Germline assignment: CDR1 LGHDT and CDR2 YNNKEL (reference sequence). The CDR3 coding sequence is TGTGCCAGCAGTGACAGGACTAGCGGAAACGAGCAGTACTTC. Its protein product is CASSDRTSGNEQYF.

This clonotype qualifies as medium-sized. The CDR3 loop is CASSLYVTGSTDTQYF. CDR3 DNA sequence: TGTGCCAGCAGCTTGTACGTGACAGGGAGTACAGATACGCAGTATTTT. This chain uses TRBV7-8 with TRBJ2-3; 7 positions match TRBD1. The V segment lost 3 bases and the J segment 3 bases; nucleotides outside the gene matches: 9. The CDR3 has 16 amino acids. Looked up from germline, CDR1 is SGHVS and CDR2 is FQNEAQ.

This clonotype was counted many times. The J gene is TRBJ2-7, the V gene TRBV7-2, with 10 nucleotides matching TRBD2. The J segment lost 2 bases and the V segment lost 1 base, leaving 11 bases of the junction unmatched. The CDR3 has 18 amino acids. CDR1 and CDR2 from the germline V gene are SGHTA and FQGNSA. In DNA form, the CDR3 reads TGTGCCAGCAGCTTAGTACGGCTAGCGGGAGTTCGGCCCTACGAGCAGTACTTC. It specifies CASSLVRLAGVRPYEQYF.

This clonotype was seen a few times. The gene calls are TRBV3-1 and TRBJ2-7; maybe TRBD1 (5 bases). The germline V gene has CDR1 LGHDT and CDR2 YNNKEL (reference sequence). With 1 base removed from V and 3 bases from J, the gap between germline ends came to 10 bases. The CDR3 is 14 amino acids. The CDR3 bases are TGTGCCAGCAGCCAAGGACAGATGAACTACGAGCAGTACTTC. Translating gives CASSQGQMNYEQYF.

This sequence joins TRBV12-3 or TRBV12-4 and TRBJ1-1; D call uncertain. The CDR3 spans 11 residues. Trimming stripped 3 bases from V and 6 bases from J, with 5 bases between. CDR3 residues: CASSLTSEAFF. In DNA form, the CDR3 reads TGTGCCAGCAGTTTGACTTCTGAAGCTTTCTTT.

This clonotype was seen a handful of times. The CDR3 loop is CASSPRTGSPLHF. CDR3 coding DNA: TGTGCCAGCAGTCCAAGGACAGGGTCACCCCTCCACTTT. The genes are TRBV27 and TRBJ1-6; 8 bases are shared with TRBD1. The CDR3 sequence is 13 residues long. Losses at the gene ends were 5 bases for V and 10 bases for J; bases not matched to a gene: 4. CDR1 is MNHEY, CDR2 SMNVEV, per germline (reference sequence).

This clonotype was detected many times. V is TRBV6-2 or TRBV6-3 and J is TRBJ2-4; TRBD1 matches at 9 bases. Germline values: CDR1 MNHEY, CDR2 SVGEGT. With V trimmed by 6 bases and J by 8 bases, 20 bases remained unmatched. The length of the CDR3 is 18 residues. CDR3 protein: CASRTRGTGKVGKDIQYF. CDR3 sequence (DNA): TGTGCCAGCAGGACCAGAGGGACAGGGAAGGTTGGTAAGGACATTCAGTACTTC.

The rearrangement joins TRBV10-3 to TRBJ2-2, with 11 bases lining up with TRBD1. The V gene end was trimmed by 10 bases and the J gene end by 4 bases; junction bases not matched to a gene: 11. CDR1 and CDR2 from the germline V gene are ENHRY and SYGVKD. The CDR3 has 16 amino acids. CDR3 amino acids: CATLGTGGVGTGELFF. In DNA form, the CDR3 reads TGTGCCACCCTGGGGACAGGGGGTGTCGGCACCGGGGAGCTGTTTTTT.

This clonotype was recorded many times. The rearrangement joins TRBV6-1 to TRBJ1-6; a weak D match, TRBD1 (6 bases). V lost 7 bases and J 5 bases, leaving 12 bases between the germline ends. Per the germline V gene, CDR1 is MNHNS and CDR2 is SASEGT. The CDR3 is made up of 14 amino acids. CDR3 sequence: CASNMAGDNSPLHF. CDR3 coding DNA: TGTGCCAGCAACATGGCAGGGGATAATTCACCCCTCCACTTT.

This clonotype occurred many times. The gene calls are TRBV20-1 and TRBJ2-1; the D is unclear. The germline V gene has CDR1 DFQATT and CDR2 SNEGSKA (reference sequence). The CDR3 totals 14 residues. Trimming took 1 base from V and 9 from J, leaving 16 bases between them. The chain's CDR3 is CSARAASGWVEQFF. As DNA, the CDR3 is TGCAGTGCTAGAGCTGCCTCCGGGTGGGTTGAGCAGTTCTTC.

This clonotype was seen ten or more times. CDR3 in amino acids: CASSLGRPSLYEQYF. CDR3 DNA: TGTGCCAGCAGCTTAGGACGGCCGAGTCTCTACGAGCAGTACTTC. The gene calls are TRBV11-2 and TRBJ2-7, with no clear D. CDR3 length: 15 residues. V lost 1 base and J lost 3, with 13 bases in between. Germline CDR1 SGHAT, CDR2 FQNNGV.

Ten or more counts support this clonotype. The chain links TRBV27 to TRBJ1-1; D remains ambiguous. The CDR3 length is 13 residues. V lost 2 bases, J lost 5 bases, and 9 bases lay in between. Germline V gene sequence: CDR1 MNHEY, CDR2 SMNVEV (reference sequence). The CDR3 sequence is CASSLMRETEAFF. Written as DNA, the CDR3 is TGTGCCAGCAGTTTAATGCGCGAGACTGAAGCTTTCTTT.

This clonotype was found many times. The chain employs TRBV7-2 and TRBJ2-3, with D unclear. The germline V and J ends were trimmed by 5 bases and 7 bases, with 16 bases remaining between them. The CDR3 covers 14 residues. Germline lookup yields CDR1 SGHTA and CDR2 FQGNSA. CDR3 sequence reads: CASSPHLDANTQYF. The CDR3 nucleotides read TGTGCCAGCAGCCCCCACCTGGACGCTAATACGCAGTATTTT.

This clonotype was found many times. J is TRBJ2-5 and V is TRBV10-3, with D unclear. Germline values: CDR1 ENHRY, CDR2 SYGVKD. V was trimmed by 5 bases and J by 4 bases, leaving 11 bases between them. CDR3 length: 13 amino acids. DNA for the CDR3: TGTGCCATCAGTCACGAGTGGGGAGAGACCCAGTACTTC. This translates into CAISHEWGETQYF.

This clonotype showed up many times. V usage is TRBV19 and J usage is TRBJ1-1; 9 bases fit TRBD1. In germline, CDR1 is LNHDA, CDR2 SQIVND (reference sequence). This CDR3 region has 13 residues. The trim removed 6 bases at V and 3 bases at J, leaving 2 bases unmatched. The CDR3 DNA reads TGTGCCAGTAGCGGGGACAGGGACACTGAAGCTTTCTTT. As protein: CASSGDRDTEAFF.

The sample holds many counts of this clonotype. CDR3 bases: TGTGCCAGCAGTTCTCCCCAGGGACGTGATACGCAGTATTTT. Encoded protein: CASSSPQGRDTQYF. The chain combines TRBV6-2 or TRBV6-3 with TRBJ2-3, with D tentatively TRBD1 or TRBD2 (5 bases each). V gave up 4 bases and J gave up 6 bases, with 14 bases separating them. This CDR3 spans 14 amino acids. The germline V gene encodes CDR1 MNHEY and CDR2 SVGEGT.

This clonotype has just a few counts. This chain links TRBV4-3 with TRBJ2-3; 12 bases line up with TRBD2. In germline, CDR1 is LGHNA, CDR2 YSLEER. This CDR3 region has 16 residues. Losses at the gene ends were 3 bases for V and 4 bases for J; bases not matched to a gene: 5. The CDR3 loop is CASSHTSGRNADTQYF. The CDR3 DNA follows: TGCGCCAGCAGCCACACTAGCGGGAGGAACGCAGATACGCAGTATTTT.

This clonotype was seen ten or more times. This sequence joins TRBV12-3 or TRBV12-4 and TRBJ1-5; the match to TRBD1 covers 8 bases. V shed 1 base and J 0 bases; nucleotides not matched to a gene: 2. The CDR3 extends over 16 amino acids. CDR3 DNA: TGTGCCAGCAGTTTAGGGGACAGGTTTAGCAATCAGCCCCAGCATTTT. This codes for CASSLGDRFSNQPQHF.

This clonotype turned up a few times. This chain joins TRBV28 and TRBJ1-2; 8 nucleotides line up with TRBD1. V dropped 8 bases and J dropped 7; count of bases not matched to a gene: 12. In germline, CDR1 is MDHEN, CDR2 SYDVKM. CDR3 length: 14 residues. The CDR3 loop is CASGTSGQGRGYTF. Here the CDR3 DNA reads TGTGCCAGCGGAACCAGTGGACAGGGACGTGGCTACACCTTC.